The T cell receptor (beta chain) under discussion was sequenced for a study of blood T cell repertoires in COVID-19. About the research overall: The United States, Italy and Spain were the sources of the acute and convalescent COVID-19 samples. PBMCs, B-cell-depleted T cells, or T cells provided the cDNA or gDNA that made up the material.

Original handling: Amplification of reference gene primers provided the estimated nucleated cell counts. Only in-frame clones appear in the TCRdb table, and some are missing; sequencing was by immunoSEQ multiplex PCR. The DNA was the basis for D and trimming; V, J and clone size are from that table. The top ten clones hold 0.47% of a sample with fewer than 95,000 clones, around 88% of them seen once. As for this clone: The identical CDR3 is also encoded by other nucleotide sequences in the sample.

V shed 5 bases and J shed 5 bases, with 10 bases lying between them. The length of the CDR3 is 12 residues. Germline V lookup: CDR1 SGHRS, CDR2 YFSETQ. This sequence was found in a man in his 60s with acute or convalescent COVID-19. The chain couples TRBV5-1 to TRBJ1-2; D possibly corresponds to TRBD1 (6 bases). The specimen was peripheral blood. This CDR3 is CASSSQGYGYTF. The DNA of the CDR3 is TGCGCCAGCAGTTCCCAGGGGTATGGCTACACCTTC.